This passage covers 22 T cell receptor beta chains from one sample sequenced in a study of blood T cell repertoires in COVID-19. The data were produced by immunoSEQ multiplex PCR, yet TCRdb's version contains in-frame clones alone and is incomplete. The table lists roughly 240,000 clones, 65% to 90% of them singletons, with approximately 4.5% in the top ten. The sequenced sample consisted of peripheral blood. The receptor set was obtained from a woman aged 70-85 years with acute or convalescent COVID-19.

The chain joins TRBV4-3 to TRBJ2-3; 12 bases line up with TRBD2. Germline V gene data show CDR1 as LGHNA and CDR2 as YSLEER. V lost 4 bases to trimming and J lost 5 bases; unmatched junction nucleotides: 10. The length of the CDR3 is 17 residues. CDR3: CASSLAPSGGAQDTQYF. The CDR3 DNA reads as TGCGCCAGCAGCCTAGCCCCTAGCGGGGGGGCCCAAGATACGCAGTATTTT.

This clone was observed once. The CDR3 loop reads CASSLEAGGTYNEQFF. CDR3 bases: TGTGCCAGCAGCTTGGAGGCGGGGGGGACCTACAATGAGCAGTTCTTC. The J gene is TRBJ2-1, the V gene TRBV5-6; 9 bases fit TRBD2. Unmatched junction bases numbered 3, after V lost 0 bases and J lost 2 bases. The CDR3 is 16 residues long. Germline V gene lookup returns CDR1 SGHDT and CDR2 YYEEEE.

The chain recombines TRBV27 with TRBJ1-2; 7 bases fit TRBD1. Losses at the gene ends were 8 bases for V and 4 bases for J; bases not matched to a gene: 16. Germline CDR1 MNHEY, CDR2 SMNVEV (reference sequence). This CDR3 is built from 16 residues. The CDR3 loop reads CASSVRTGTTTYGYTF. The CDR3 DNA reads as TGTGCCAGCTCAGTCCGGACAGGAACTACAACCTATGGCTACACCTTC.

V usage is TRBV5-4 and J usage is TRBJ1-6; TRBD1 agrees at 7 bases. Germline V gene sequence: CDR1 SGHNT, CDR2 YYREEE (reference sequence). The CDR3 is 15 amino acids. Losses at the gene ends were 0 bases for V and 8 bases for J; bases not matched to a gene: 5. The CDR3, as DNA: TGTGCCAGCAGCTTGGGAGGGGGCAGAGATTCACCCCTCCACTTT. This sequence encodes CASSLGGGRDSPLHF.

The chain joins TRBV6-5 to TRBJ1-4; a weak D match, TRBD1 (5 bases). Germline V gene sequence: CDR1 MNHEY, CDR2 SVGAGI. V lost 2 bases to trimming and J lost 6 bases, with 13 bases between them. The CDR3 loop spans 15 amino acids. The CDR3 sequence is CASSYRATGDEKLFF. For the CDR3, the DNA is TGTGCCAGCAGTTACCGTGCAACGGGGGATGAAAAACTGTTTTTT.

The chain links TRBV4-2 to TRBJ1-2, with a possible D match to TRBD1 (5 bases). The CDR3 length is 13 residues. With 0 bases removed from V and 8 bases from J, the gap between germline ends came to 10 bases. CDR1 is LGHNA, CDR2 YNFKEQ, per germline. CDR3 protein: CASSQDRAGGYTF. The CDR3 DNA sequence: TGTGCCAGCAGCCAAGACAGGGCCGGGGGCTACACCTTC.

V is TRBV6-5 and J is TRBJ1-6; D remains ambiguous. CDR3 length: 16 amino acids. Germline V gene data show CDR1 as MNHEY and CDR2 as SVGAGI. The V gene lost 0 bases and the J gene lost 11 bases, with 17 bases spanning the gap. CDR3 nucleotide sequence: TGTGCCAGCAGTTACTCGATATCTGCGTCTACTCCACCCCTCCACTTT. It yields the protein CASSYSISASTPPLHF.

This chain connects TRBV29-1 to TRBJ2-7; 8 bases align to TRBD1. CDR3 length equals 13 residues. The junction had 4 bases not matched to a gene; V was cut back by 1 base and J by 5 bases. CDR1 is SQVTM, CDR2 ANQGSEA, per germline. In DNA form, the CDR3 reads TGCAGCGTTGAAGCAGGGGGCAAGGACGAGCAGTACTTC. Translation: CSVEAGGKDEQYF.

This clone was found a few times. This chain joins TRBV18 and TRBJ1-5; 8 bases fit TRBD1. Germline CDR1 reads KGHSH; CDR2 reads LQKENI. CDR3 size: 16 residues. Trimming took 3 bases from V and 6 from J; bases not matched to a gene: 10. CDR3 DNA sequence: TGTGCCAGCTCACCTTCCGCAGGGGGCCGAAGTCAGCCCCAGCATTTT. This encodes CASSPSAGGRSQPQHF.

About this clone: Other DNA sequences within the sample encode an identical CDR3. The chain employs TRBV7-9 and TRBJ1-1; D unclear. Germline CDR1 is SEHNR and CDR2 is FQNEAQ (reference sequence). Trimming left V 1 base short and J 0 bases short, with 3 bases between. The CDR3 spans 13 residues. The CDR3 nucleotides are TGTGCCAGCAGCTTAGACATGAACACTGAAGCTTTCTTT. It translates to CASSLDMNTEAFF.

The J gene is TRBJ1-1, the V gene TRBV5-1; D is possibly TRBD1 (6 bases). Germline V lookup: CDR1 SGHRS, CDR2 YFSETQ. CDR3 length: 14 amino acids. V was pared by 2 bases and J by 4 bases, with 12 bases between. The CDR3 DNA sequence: TGCGCCAGCAGCTTTTGGACAGTTGGCACTGAAGCTTTCTTT. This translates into CASSFWTVGTEAFF.

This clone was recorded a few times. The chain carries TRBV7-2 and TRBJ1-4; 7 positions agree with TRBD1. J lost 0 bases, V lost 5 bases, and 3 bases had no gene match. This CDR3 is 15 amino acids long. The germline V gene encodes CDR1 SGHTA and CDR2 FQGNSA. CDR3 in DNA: TGTGCCAGCAGCCCTGGACAGGCAACTAATGAAAAACTGTTTTTT. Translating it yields CASSPGQATNEKLFF.

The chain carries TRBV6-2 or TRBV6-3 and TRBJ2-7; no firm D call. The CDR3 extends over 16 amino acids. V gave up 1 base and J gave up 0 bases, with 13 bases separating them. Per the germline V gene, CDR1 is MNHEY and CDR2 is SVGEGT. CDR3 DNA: TGTGCCAGCAGTTACTTTGGCGGCAGCTACTCCTACGAGCAGTACTTC. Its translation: CASSYFGGSYSYEQYF.

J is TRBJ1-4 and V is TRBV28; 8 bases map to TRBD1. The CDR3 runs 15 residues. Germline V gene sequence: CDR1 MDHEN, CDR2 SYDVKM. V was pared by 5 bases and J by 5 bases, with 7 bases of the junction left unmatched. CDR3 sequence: CASSKVDRDNEKLFF. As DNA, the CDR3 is TGTGCCAGCAGTAAAGTGGACAGGGACAATGAAAAACTGTTTTTT.

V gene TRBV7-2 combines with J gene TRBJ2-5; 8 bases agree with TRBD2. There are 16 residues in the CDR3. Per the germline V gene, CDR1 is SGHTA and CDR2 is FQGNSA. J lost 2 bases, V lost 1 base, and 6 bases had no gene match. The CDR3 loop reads CASSLGFGGGQETQYF. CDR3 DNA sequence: TGTGCCAGCAGCTTAGGCTTCGGGGGGGGGCAAGAGACCCAGTACTTC.

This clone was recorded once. The CDR3 is CASSRRQGSLSSEQFF. The CDR3 coding sequence is TGCGCCAGCAGCCGCCGACAGGGGTCTTTAAGCAGTGAGCAGTTCTTC. The J gene is TRBJ2-1, the V gene TRBV4-3; 8 bases fit TRBD1. Germline V gene data show CDR1 as LGHNA and CDR2 as YSLEER. Trimming took 4 bases from V and 9 from J; bases not matched to a gene: 14. The CDR3 length is 16 residues.

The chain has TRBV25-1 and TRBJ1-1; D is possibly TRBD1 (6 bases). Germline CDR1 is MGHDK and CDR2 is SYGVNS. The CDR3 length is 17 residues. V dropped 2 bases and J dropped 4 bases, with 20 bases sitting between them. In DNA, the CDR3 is TGTGCCAGCAGTGAAATGGGTGTAACAGGGCACAGCACTGAAGCTTTCTTT. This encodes CASSEMGVTGHSTEAFF.

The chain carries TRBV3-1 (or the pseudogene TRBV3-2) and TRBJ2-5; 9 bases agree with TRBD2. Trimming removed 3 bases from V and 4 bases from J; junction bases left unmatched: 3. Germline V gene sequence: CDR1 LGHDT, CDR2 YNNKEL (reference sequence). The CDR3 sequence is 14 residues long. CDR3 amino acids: CASSQGGGGETQYF. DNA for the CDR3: TGTGCCAGCAGCCAGGGCGGGGGGGGAGAGACCCAGTACTTC.

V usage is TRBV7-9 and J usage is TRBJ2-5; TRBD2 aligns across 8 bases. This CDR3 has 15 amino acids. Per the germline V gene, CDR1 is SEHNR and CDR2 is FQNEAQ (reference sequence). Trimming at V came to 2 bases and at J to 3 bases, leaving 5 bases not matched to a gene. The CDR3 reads CASSLRLAREETQYF. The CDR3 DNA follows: TGTGCCAGCAGCTTAAGACTAGCGAGGGAAGAGACCCAGTACTTC.

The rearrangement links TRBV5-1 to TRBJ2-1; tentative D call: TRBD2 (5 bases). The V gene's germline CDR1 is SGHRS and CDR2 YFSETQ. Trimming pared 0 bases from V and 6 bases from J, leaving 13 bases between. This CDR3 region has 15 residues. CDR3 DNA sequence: TGCGCCAGCAGCTTGGGAGCCCTCCGGGGCAATGAGCAGTTCTTC. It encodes CASSLGALRGNEQFF.

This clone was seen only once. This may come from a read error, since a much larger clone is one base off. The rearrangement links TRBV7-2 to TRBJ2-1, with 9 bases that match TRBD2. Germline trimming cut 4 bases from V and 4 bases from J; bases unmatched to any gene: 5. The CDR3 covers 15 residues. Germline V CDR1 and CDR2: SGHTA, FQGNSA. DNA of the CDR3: TGTACCAGCAGCTCGACTAGCGGACAGTACAATGAGCAGTTCTTC. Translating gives CTSSSTSGQYNEQFF.

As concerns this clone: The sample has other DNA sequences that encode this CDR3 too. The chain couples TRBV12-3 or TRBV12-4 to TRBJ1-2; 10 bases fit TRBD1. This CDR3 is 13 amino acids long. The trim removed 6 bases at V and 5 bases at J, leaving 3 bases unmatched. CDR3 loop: CASSRQGAYGYTF. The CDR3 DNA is TGTGCCAGCAGCCGACAGGGGGCGTATGGCTACACCTTC.